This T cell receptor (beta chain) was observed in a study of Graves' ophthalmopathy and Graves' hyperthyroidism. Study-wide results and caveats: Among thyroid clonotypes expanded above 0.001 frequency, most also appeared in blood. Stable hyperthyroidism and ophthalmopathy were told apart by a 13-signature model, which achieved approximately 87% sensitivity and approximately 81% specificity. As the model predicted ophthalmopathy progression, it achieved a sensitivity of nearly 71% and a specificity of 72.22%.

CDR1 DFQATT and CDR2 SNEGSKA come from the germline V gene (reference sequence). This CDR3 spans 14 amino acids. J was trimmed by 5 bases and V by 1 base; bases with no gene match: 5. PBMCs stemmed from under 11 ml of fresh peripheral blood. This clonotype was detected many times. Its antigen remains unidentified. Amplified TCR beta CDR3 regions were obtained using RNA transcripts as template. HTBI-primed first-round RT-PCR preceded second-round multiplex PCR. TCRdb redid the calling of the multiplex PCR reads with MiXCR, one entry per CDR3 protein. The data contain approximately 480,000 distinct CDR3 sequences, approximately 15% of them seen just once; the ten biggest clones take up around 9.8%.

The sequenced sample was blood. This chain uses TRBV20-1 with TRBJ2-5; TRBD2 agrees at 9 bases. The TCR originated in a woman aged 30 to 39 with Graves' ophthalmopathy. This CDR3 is CSARASGRMETQYF. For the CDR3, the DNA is TGCAGTGCTAGAGCGAGCGGGAGGATGGAGACCCAGTACTTC.